This TCR beta chain was sequenced for a study of blood T cell repertoires in COVID-19. Study in general: The samples span acute and convalescent COVID-19 from the United States, Italy and Spain.

In the original workflow: Quantification of nucleated cells was approximated via reference gene primer amplification. This table comes from immunoSEQ multiplex PCR, and its TCRdb copy is limited to in-frame clones, with some not included. D and trimming come from the DNA, and the V and J calls and clone size come from that table. The sample gives about 22,000 clones, approximately 80% of which show up once; roughly 22% is in the top ten. Germline V gene data show CDR1 as LGHNA and CDR2 as YNFKEQ. Losses at the gene ends were 5 bases for V and 0 bases for J; bases not matched to a gene: 10. The CDR3 totals 18 residues.

The genes are TRBV4-2 and TRBJ2-3; 11 bases line up with TRBD2. This clonotype originated in a man of 80 years or more with active or convalescent COVID-19. Sequencing was carried out using peripheral blood. The CDR3 sequence is CASSRGTGTSGSTDTQYF. CDR3 nucleotide sequence: TGTGCCAGCAGCAGGGGGACTGGGACTAGCGGAAGCACAGATACGCAGTATTTT.